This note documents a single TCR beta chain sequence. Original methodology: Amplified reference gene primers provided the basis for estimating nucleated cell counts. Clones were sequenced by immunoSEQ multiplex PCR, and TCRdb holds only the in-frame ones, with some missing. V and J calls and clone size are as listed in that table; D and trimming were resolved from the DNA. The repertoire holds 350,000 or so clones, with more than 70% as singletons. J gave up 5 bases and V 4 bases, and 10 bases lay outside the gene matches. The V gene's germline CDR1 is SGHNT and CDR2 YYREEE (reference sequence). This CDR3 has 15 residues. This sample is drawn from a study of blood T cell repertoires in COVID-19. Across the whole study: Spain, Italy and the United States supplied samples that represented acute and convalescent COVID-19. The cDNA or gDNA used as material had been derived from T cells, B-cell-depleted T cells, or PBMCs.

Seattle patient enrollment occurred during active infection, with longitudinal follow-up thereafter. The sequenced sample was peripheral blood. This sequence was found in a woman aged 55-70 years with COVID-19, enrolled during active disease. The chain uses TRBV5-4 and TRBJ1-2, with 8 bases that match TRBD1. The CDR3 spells CASSAGQGGIYGYTF. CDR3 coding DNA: TGTGCCAGCAGCGCCGGACAGGGCGGAATTTATGGCTACACCTTC. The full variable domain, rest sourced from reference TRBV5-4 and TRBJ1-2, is ETGVTQSPTHLIKTRGQQVTLRCSSQSGHNTVSWYQQALGQGPQFIFQYYREEENGRGNFPPRFSGLQFPNYSSELNVNALELDDSALYLCASSAGQGGIYGYTFGSGTRLTVV.